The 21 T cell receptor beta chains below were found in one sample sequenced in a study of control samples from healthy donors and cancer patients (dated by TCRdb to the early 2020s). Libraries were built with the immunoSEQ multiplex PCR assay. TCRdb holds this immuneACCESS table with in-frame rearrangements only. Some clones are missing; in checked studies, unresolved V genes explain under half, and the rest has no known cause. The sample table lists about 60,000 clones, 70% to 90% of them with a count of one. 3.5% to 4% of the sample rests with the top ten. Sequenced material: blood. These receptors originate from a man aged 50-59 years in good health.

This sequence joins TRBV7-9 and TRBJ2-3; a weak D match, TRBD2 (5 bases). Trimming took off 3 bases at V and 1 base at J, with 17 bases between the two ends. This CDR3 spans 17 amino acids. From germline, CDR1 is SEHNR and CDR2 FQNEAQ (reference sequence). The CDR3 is CASSFTNLLGGTDTQYF. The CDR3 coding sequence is TGTGCCAGCAGCTTCACTAATTTACTGGGAGGCACAGATACGCAGTATTTT.

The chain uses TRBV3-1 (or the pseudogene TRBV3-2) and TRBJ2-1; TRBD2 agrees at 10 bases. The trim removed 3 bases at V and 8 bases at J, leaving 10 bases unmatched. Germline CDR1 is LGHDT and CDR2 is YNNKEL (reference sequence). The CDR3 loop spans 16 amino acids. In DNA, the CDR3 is TGTGCCAGCAGCCATGGAACAGCGGGAGGGCCGTATGAGCAGTTCTTC. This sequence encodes CASSHGTAGGPYEQFF.

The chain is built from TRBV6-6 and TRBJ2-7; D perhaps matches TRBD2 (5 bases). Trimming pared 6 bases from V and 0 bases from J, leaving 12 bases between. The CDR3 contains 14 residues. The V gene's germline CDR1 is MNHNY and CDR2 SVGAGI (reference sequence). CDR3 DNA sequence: TGTGCCAGCAGGGGGAATAGCGACTCCTACGAGCAGTACTTC. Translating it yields CASRGNSDSYEQYF.

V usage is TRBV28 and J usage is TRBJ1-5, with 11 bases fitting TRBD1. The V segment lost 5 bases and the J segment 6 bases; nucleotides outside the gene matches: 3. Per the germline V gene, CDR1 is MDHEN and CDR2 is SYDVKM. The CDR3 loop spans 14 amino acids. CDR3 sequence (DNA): TGTGCCAGCAGTAAGGGACAGGGGGGTCAGCCCCAGCATTTT. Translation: CASSKGQGGQPQHF.

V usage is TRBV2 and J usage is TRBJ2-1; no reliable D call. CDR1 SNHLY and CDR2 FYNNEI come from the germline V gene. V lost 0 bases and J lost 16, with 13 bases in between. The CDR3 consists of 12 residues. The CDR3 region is CASSEAGPEPFF. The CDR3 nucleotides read TGTGCCAGCAGTGAAGCTGGACCCGAGCCTTTCTTC.

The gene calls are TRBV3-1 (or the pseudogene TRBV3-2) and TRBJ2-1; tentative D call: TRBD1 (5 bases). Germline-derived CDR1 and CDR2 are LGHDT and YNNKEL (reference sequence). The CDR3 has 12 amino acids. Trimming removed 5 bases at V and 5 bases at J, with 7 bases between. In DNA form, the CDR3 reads TGTGCCAGCAGCGAGACAGACAATGAGCAGTTCTTC. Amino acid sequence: CASSETDNEQFF.

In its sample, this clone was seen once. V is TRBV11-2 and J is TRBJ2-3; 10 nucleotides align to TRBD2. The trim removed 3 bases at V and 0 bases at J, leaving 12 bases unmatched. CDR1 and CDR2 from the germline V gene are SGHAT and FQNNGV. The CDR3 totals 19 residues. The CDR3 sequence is CASSFLLAGFTKSTDTQYF. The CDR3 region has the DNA TGTGCCAGCAGCTTTCTACTAGCGGGATTTACGAAGAGCACAGATACGCAGTATTTT.

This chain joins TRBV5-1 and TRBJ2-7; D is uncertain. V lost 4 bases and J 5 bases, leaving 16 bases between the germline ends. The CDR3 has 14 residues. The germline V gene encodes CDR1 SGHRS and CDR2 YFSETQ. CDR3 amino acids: CASSPGLSRDEQYF. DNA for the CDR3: TGCGCCAGCAGCCCGGGCCTGAGTCGCGACGAGCAGTACTTC. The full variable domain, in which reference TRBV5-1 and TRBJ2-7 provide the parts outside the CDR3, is KAGVTQTPRYLIKTRGQQVTLSCSPISGHRSVSWYQQTPGQGLQFLFEYFSETQRNKGNFPGRFSGRQFSNSRSEMNVSTLELGDSALYLCASSPGLSRDEQYFGPGTRLTVT.

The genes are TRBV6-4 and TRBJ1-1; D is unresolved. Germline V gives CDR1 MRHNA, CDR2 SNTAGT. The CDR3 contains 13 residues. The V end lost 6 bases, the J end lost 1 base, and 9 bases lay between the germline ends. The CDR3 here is CASRAFENTEAFF. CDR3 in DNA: TGTGCCAGCAGGGCTTTCGAGAACACTGAAGCTTTCTTT.

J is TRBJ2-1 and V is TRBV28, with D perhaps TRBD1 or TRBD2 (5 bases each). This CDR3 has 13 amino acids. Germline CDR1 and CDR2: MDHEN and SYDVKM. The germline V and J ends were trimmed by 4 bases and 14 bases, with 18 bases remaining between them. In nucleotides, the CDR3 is TGTGCCAGCAGTTCTGCGACGGCCATGGGGGAGTTCTTC. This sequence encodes CASSSATAMGEFF.

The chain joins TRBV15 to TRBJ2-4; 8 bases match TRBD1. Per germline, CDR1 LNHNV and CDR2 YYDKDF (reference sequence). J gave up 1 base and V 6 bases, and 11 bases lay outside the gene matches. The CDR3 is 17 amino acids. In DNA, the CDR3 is TGTGCCACCAGTCCGTCAGGGGGCGGAGGGGCCAAAAACATTCAGTACTTC. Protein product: CATSPSGGGGAKNIQYF.

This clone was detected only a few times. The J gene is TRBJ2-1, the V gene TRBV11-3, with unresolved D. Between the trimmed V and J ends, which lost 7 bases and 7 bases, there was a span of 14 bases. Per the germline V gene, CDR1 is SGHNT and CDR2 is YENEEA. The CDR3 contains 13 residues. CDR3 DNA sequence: TGTGCCAGCACCGACTTCGAAGGTAATGAGCAGTTCTTC. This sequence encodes CASTDFEGNEQFF.

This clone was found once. The CDR3: CASSFSGESYEQYF. CDR3 bases: TGTGCCAGCAGTTTTTCAGGGGAATCCTACGAGCAGTACTTC. The chain combines TRBV27 with TRBJ2-7; the D gene is possibly TRBD1 (6 bases). The CDR3 sequence is 14 residues long. Trimming removed 3 bases at V and 1 base at J, with 10 bases between. The V gene's germline CDR1 is MNHEY and CDR2 SMNVEV (reference sequence).

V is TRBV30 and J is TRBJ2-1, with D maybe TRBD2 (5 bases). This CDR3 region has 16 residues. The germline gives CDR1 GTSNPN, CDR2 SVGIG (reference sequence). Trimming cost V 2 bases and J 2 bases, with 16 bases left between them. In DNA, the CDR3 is TGTGCCTGGAGTCCCCCTCAAGGCGGGCCCTACAATGAGCAGTTCTTC. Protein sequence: CAWSPPQGGPYNEQFF.

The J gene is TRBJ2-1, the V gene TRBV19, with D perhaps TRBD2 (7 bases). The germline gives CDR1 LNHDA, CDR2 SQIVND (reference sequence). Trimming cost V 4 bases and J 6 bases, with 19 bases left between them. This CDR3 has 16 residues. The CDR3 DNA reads TGTGCCAGTAGTAGCCCACATTTGCGGGGGCCCAATGAGCAGTTCTTC. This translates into CASSSPHLRGPNEQFF.

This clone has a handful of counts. The CDR3 DNA sequence: TGTGCCAGCAGTGACAGGGGTCCCACTGGGGCCAACGTCCTGACTTTC. Its protein is CASSDRGPTGANVLTF. The chain has TRBV6-1 and TRBJ2-6; perhaps TRBD1 as D (6 bases). This CDR3 comprises 16 residues. Germline V gene lookup returns CDR1 MNHNS and CDR2 SASEGT. The V end lost 3 bases, the J end lost 2 bases, and 11 bases lay between the germline ends.

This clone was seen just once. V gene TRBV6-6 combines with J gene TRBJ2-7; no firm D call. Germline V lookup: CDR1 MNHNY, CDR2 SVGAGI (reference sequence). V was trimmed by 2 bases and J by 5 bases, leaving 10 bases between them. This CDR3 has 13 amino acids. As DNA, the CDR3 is TGTGCCAGCAGTTACGCCATTGGCAACGAGCAGTACTTC. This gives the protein CASSYAIGNEQYF.

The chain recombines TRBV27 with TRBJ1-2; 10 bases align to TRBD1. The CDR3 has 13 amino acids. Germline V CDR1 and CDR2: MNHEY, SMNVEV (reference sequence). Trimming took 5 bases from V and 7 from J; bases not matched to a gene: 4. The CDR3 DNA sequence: TGTGCCAGCAGTCCAGGGACAGGGGTTGGCTACACCTTC. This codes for CASSPGTGVGYTF.

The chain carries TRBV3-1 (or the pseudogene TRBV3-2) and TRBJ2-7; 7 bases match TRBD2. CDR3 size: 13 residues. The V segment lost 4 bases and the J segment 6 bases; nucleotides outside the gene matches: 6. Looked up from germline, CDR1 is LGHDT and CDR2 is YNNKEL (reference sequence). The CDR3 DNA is TGTGCCAGCAGCCCCAACGGGGGGTTCGAGCAGTACTTC. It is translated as CASSPNGGFEQYF.

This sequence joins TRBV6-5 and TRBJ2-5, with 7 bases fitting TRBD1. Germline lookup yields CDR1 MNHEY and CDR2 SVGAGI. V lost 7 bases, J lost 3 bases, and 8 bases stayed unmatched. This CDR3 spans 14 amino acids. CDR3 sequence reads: CASTRGTAKETQYF. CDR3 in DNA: TGTGCCAGCACTAGAGGGACAGCCAAAGAGACCCAGTACTTC.

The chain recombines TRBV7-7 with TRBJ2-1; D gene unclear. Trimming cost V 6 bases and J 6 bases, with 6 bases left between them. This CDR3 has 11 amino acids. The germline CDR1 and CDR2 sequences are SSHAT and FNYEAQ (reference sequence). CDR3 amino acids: CASSSGNEQFF. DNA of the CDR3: TGTGCCAGCAGTTCTGGCAATGAGCAGTTCTTC.